This record concerns one T cell receptor beta chain sequence. No antigen is known for it. No base quality information exists; no much larger clone differs at one position. Genomic DNA was extracted from sorted cells for sequencing of the TCRbeta CDR3 region. The immunoSEQ Assay was used to sequence the TCRbeta CDR3 regions. The clones in this table, taken by TCRdb from immuneACCESS, are in-frame only. Not every clone is retained; where verified, under half of the shortfall comes from an unresolved V gene, and the cause of the rest is unknown. The sample has roughly 70,000 clones on record, roughly 90% of them singletons. Around 2.2% of the sample is in the top ten clones. The data derive from a study of OX40 agonist ivuxolimab in advanced cancers. Background on the whole study: Ivuxolimab was an agonistic, fully human IgG2 monoclonal antibody directed against OX40 (CD134), a costimulatory receptor. Intravenous ivuxolimab was administered to patients every 2 weeks at six dose levels: 0.01, 0.1, 0.3, 1.5, 3 and 10 mg/kg. The paper reports the monotherapy dose-escalation portion (N = 52 patients) of the phase I ivuxolimab trial. The point of sequencing TCRbeta in the periphery was to test whether ivuxolimab changed TCR sequence diversity and drove clonal T-cell expansion. In the dose-escalation cohort, around four fifths of patients were male, and the mean age was around 60 years, with a range of 23 to 79. Patients were allowed to have had prior anti-PD-1, anti-PD-L1 or anti-CTLA-4 therapy, and 40% to 45% of the dose-escalation patients had previously received checkpoint inhibitors. Among the approximately 54 dose-escalation patients, some 19 had hepatocellular carcinoma, about 15 melanoma, 9 renal cell carcinoma and 9 head and neck cancer. Three dose-escalation patients achieved partial responses, one with hepatocellular carcinoma and two with cutaneous melanoma.

The research as a whole found: At doses of 0.1 to 3.0 mg/kg, clonal expansion of both CD4+ and CD8+ blood T cells was observed from baseline to week 6. After ivuxolimab, CD8+ T cells had more expanded clones than CD4+ T cells on average. Which antigens the clonally expanded peripheral T cells were specific for was not determined. Low levels of normalized T-cell clonal expansion were also seen in some nonresponding patients. In partial responders in the 0.1-3.0 mg/kg groups, normalized peripheral clonal expansion was found to be among the lowest, especially among CD8+ T cells.

The trial excluded patients who had a history of autoimmune disease or were on systemic immunosuppression. Peripheral blood for TCR sequencing was collected from all dose cohorts at baseline, on cycle 4 day 1, and on cycle 7 day 1. Samples came from an open-label, multicenter, first-in-human phase I dose-escalation trial of ivuxolimab. Adults with locally advanced or metastatic melanoma, renal cell carcinoma, hepatocellular carcinoma or head and neck squamous cell carcinoma were enrolled in the trial. Before TCR sequencing, CD4+ and CD8+ T cells were separately sorted from peripheral blood. Sequencing was performed on CD4+ or CD8+ T cells sorted from blood, taken in a trial of the OX40 agonist ivuxolimab. The clonotype comes from an adult with an advanced solid tumor such as melanoma, head and neck, liver or kidney cancer.

The CDR3: CASSLGSLASKNIQYF. In nucleotides, the sequence is TGTGCCAGCAGCTTGGGCAGCCTAGCTAGCAAAAACATTCAGTACTTC. The V and J segments used are TRBV5-4 and TRBJ2-4; the D gene is possibly TRBD2, with 5 bases matching. CDR3 length: 16 amino acids, cysteine to phenylalanine. The sequence is cut down to CDR3 DNA, 48 bases in frame from base 1. The junction carries 13 bases between V and J, which are trimmed by 0 bases and 3 bases respectively. The germline V gene (reference sequence) sets CDR1 to SGHNT and CDR2 to YYREEE.